This record concerns one TCR beta chain sequence. Antigen: not known. The sample contains more than one DNA sequence encoding this CDR3. The data stem from a study of shared clonotypes between healthy human individuals. Overall study context: Every donor yielded three CD4 naive, three CD4 memory, two CD8 naive and one CD8 memory plate.

Recent vaccinations or acute infections were absent in the healthy HIV-negative adult donors. CDR1 SNHLY and CDR2 FYNNEI come from the germline V gene. The CDR3 runs 11 residues. The V end was cut by 6 bases, the J end by 4 bases, with 7 bases between. Sequencing was performed with immunoSEQ multiplex PCR; in TCRdb, only in-frame clones are kept and a portion is missing. This table has some 2.1 million clones, approximately 95% appearing once. Study-level points and caveats: Some clonotypes were shared by all four sorted-subset donors, while others were not shared. The non-shared ones had lower generation probabilities than the shared ones.

The sequence was obtained from a man aged 18 to 30 in good health. The sequenced material came from naive CD4+ T cells sorted from blood. Indicated subset: CD45RA+ positively selected. The rearrangement links TRBV2 to TRBJ2-7, with TRBD1 as a possible D gene (6 bases). The DNA for the CDR3 is TGTGCCAGCAGCGACAGGTACGAGCAGTACTTC. Amino acid sequence: CASSDRYEQYF.